What follows are 20 T cell receptor beta chains derived from one specimen sequenced in a study of T cell responses to AZD1222 COVID-19 vaccine listed by TCRdb under 2021. The method behind the library was the immunoSEQ multiplex PCR assay. TCRdb took this table from immuneACCESS and kept in-frame rearrangements with V and J called. Such tables lack part of the clones; where checked against another copy, unresolved V genes explain under half of the gap, and the rest is unexplained. The sample data list 130,000 or so clones, and around 92% of these were observed just once. 1.5% to 2% of the sample is in the top ten clones. What this sample's time point label stands for: about 28 days (+/-7) after the second vaccine dose. Material: peripheral blood, obtained 28 days after the second AZD1222 dose. The receptors originated from an adult who received the AZD1222 COVID-19 vaccine.

The chain uses TRBV18 and TRBJ2-4, with D unclear. V gave up 3 bases and J gave up 2 bases, with 8 bases separating them. Germline V gene lookup returns CDR1 KGHSH and CDR2 LQKENI. This CDR3 contains 14 residues. The CDR3 sequence: CASSPLLTKNIQYF. In DNA form, the CDR3 reads TGTGCCAGCTCACCGCTCTTGACCAAAAACATTCAGTACTTC.

The chain recombines TRBV30 with TRBJ1-1; TRBD1 matches 7 bases. The ends lost 2 bases at V and 2 bases at J; junction bases unmatched: 2. The CDR3 sequence is 13 residues long. The V gene's germline CDR1 is GTSNPN and CDR2 SVGIG (reference sequence). For the CDR3, the DNA is TGTGCCTGGAGTCGACAGGGAAACACTGAAGCTTTCTTT. Translating gives CAWSRQGNTEAFF.

The chain links TRBV11-2 to TRBJ1-5, with 11 bases lining up with TRBD1. Losses at the gene ends were 4 bases for V and 6 bases for J; bases not matched to a gene: 11. CDR1 and CDR2 from the germline V gene are SGHAT and FQNNGV. The length of the CDR3 is 17 residues. The CDR3 spells CASSSLQGTGGGQPQHF. CDR3 DNA sequence: TGTGCCAGCAGCTCCTTGCAGGGGACAGGGGGTGGTCAGCCCCAGCATTTT.

V is TRBV11-2 and J is TRBJ1-4; the D is unclear. Germline-derived CDR1 and CDR2 are SGHAT and FQNNGV. Trimming removed 6 bases at V and 8 bases at J, with 10 bases between. The length of the CDR3 is 12 residues. Here the CDR3 DNA reads TGTGCCAGCAGTCGAGAGTCAGAAAAACTGTTTTTT. As protein: CASSRESEKLFF.

This chain connects TRBV7-8 to TRBJ1-6; 7 nucleotides align to TRBD1. Germline V CDR1 and CDR2: SGHVS, FQNEAQ. V trimming: 4 bases; J trimming: 9 bases; junction bases outside the gene matches: 3. The CDR3 contains 13 residues. CDR3 sequence reads: CASSWDRLSPLHF. The CDR3 bases are TGTGCCAGCAGCTGGGACAGACTTTCACCCCTCCACTTT.

This clone was detected only a few times. The J gene is TRBJ1-1, the V gene TRBV6-5, with unresolved D. Germline CDR1 and CDR2: MNHEY and SVGAGI. The CDR3 runs to 13 residues. Trimming pared 8 bases from V and 1 base from J, leaving 11 bases between. Here the CDR3 reads CASLRQPNTEAFF. CDR3 nucleotides: TGTGCCAGCCTACGACAACCGAACACTGAAGCTTTCTTT.

V usage is TRBV29-1 and J usage is TRBJ2-1; TRBD2 agrees at 14 bases. The V gene's germline CDR1 is SQVTM and CDR2 ANQGSEA. The V and J ends lost 6 bases and 4 bases, in that order; junction bases with no gene match: 2. CDR3 length: 14 residues. The CDR3 nucleotides are TGCAGCGTGAGGACTAGCGGGAGGTACAATGAGCAGTTCTTC. Its translation is CSVRTSGRYNEQFF.

The CDR3 reads CASSLTSGRTDTQYF. The CDR3, as DNA: TGCGCCAGCAGCTTGACTAGCGGACGCACAGATACGCAGTATTTT. The genes are TRBV5-1 and TRBJ2-3; TRBD2 matches at 8 bases. The germline CDR1 and CDR2 sequences are SGHRS and YFSETQ. V lost 1 base and J lost 1; bases outside the gene matches: 2. This CDR3 has 15 residues. Together with reference TRBV5-1 and TRBJ2-3, the CDR3 gives the full variable domain: KAGVTQTPRYLIKTRGQQVTLSCSPISGHRSVSWYQQTPGQGLQFLFEYFSETQRNKGNFPGRFSGRQFSNSRSEMNVSTLELGDSALYLCASSLTSGRTDTQYFGPGTRLTVL.

The rearrangement uses TRBV7-2 and TRBJ1-6; 7 positions match TRBD1. The CDR3 spans 17 residues. Trimming took 2 bases from V and 5 from J; bases not matched to a gene: 9. In germline, CDR1 is SGHTA, CDR2 FQGNSA. CDR3 residues: CASSLSPGTVNNSPLHF. CDR3 DNA: TGTGCCAGCAGCTTAAGCCCAGGGACAGTCAATAATTCACCCCTCCACTTT.

J is TRBJ1-2 and V is TRBV7-2; a weak D match, TRBD1 (6 bases). The CDR3 loop spans 15 amino acids. V was clipped by 1 base and J by 3 bases, with 12 bases between them. Germline V CDR1 and CDR2: SGHTA, FQGNSA. The CDR3 coding sequence is TGTGCCAGCAGCTTAGTCGCAGGGGAAGACTATGGCTACACCTTC. It is translated as CASSLVAGEDYGYTF.

V gene TRBV6-5 combines with J gene TRBJ1-1; D unresolved. Trimming stripped 0 bases from V and 3 bases from J, with 11 bases between. The germline CDR1 and CDR2 sequences are MNHEY and SVGAGI. CDR3 size: 15 residues. Here the CDR3 DNA reads TGTGCCAGCAGTTACTCGGTGCGCGGAGACACTGAAGCTTTCTTT. Protein sequence: CASSYSVRGDTEAFF.

The V and J genes are TRBV11-2 and TRBJ1-4, with 9 bases that match TRBD1. The germline V gene has CDR1 SGHAT and CDR2 FQNNGV. V was pared by 0 bases and J by 14 bases, with 4 bases of the junction left unmatched. The CDR3 has 13 residues. The CDR3 region is CASSLEHGQGLFF. DNA of the CDR3: TGTGCCAGCAGCTTAGAACACGGACAGGGGCTGTTTTTT.

The rearrangement joins TRBV29-1 to TRBJ2-1; 10 nucleotides line up with TRBD1. The CDR3 covers 14 residues. The trim removed 3 bases at V and 9 bases at J, leaving 8 bases unmatched. Germline CDR1 SQVTM, CDR2 ANQGSEA. The CDR3 loop is CSVERQGAPGEQFF. Written as DNA, the CDR3 is TGCAGCGTTGAGCGACAGGGGGCGCCCGGTGAGCAGTTCTTC.

This clone was seen just once. The gene calls are TRBV6-2 or TRBV6-3 and TRBJ2-7, with TRBD1 matching 9 bases. Germline CDR1 reads MNHEY; CDR2 reads SVGEGT. The V and J ends lost 5 bases and 6 bases, in that order; junction bases with no gene match: 8. This CDR3 has 14 residues. This chain's CDR3 is CASSPRDRDTEQYV. The CDR3 bases are TGTGCCAGCAGTCCCCGGGACAGGGATACCGAGCAGTACGTC.

This chain joins TRBV28 and TRBJ1-1, with D possibly matching TRBD1 (5 bases). Germline CDR1 reads MDHEN; CDR2 reads SYDVKM. Between the trimmed V and J ends, which lost 5 bases and 2 bases, there was a span of 21 bases. The CDR3 covers 17 residues. This CDR3 is CASSLPGGVGDNTEAFF. In nucleotides, the CDR3 is TGTGCCAGCAGTCTCCCTGGGGGGGTGGGAGACAACACTGAAGCTTTCTTT.

This chain uses TRBV7-2 with TRBJ1-4; tentatively, D is TRBD1 (6 bases). Germline CDR1 is SGHTA and CDR2 is FQGNSA. The CDR3 consists of 14 residues. Trimming cost V 4 bases and J 7 bases, with 13 bases left between them. In DNA form, the CDR3 reads TGTGCCAGCAGCTCCAGGGGTGGTCGTGAAAAACTGTTTTTT. It encodes CASSSRGGREKLFF.

This clone was observed once. The V gene is TRBV12-3 or TRBV12-4, the J gene TRBJ1-6; D ambiguous. Trimming shortened V by 3 bases and J by 8 bases, and 8 bases separated the two germline ends. CDR3 size: 13 residues. The CDR3: CASSLGAYSPLHF. In DNA form, the CDR3 reads TGTGCCAGCAGTTTGGGCGCATATTCACCCCTCCACTTT.

The rearrangement joins TRBV4-1 to TRBJ2-3; D gene unclear. Trimming cost V 2 bases and J 5 bases, with 8 bases left between them. The CDR3 spans 13 residues. The germline gives CDR1 MGHRA, CDR2 YSYEKL. CDR3 sequence: CASSQRLEDTQYF. As DNA, the CDR3 is TGCGCCAGCAGCCAAAGACTCGAAGATACGCAGTATTTT.

The chain carries TRBV7-8 and TRBJ2-3; D is ambiguous. In germline, CDR1 is SGHVS, CDR2 FQNEAQ. The CDR3 has 13 residues. V was trimmed by 5 bases and J by 4 bases, leaving 10 bases between them. CDR3 protein: CASSPVGSDTQYF. The CDR3 nucleotides are TGTGCCAGCAGCCCAGTGGGCTCAGATACGCAGTATTTT.

The count of this clone is one. This chain links TRBV19 with TRBJ1-5; the D is unclear. The V end was cut by 5 bases, the J end by 3 bases, with 5 bases between. This CDR3 spans 12 amino acids. Germline CDR1 LNHDA, CDR2 SQIVND (reference sequence). CDR3 DNA sequence: TGTGCCAGTAGTTATTTCAATCAGCCCCAGCATTTT. It codes for CASSYFNQPQHF.